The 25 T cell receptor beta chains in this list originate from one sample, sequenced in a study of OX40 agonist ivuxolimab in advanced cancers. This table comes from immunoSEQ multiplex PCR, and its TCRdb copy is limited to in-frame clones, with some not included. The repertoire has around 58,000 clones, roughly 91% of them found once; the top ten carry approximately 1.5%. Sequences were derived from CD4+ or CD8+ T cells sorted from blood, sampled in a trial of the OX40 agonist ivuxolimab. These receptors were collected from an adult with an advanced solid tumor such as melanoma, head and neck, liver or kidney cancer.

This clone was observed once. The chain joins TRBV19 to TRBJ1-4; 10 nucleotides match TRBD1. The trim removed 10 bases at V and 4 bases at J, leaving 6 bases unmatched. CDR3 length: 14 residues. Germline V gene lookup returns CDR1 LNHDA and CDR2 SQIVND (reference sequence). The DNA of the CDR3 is TGTGCCACCACCCGGGACAGGGGTAATGAAAAACTGTTTTTT. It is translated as CATTRDRGNEKLFF.

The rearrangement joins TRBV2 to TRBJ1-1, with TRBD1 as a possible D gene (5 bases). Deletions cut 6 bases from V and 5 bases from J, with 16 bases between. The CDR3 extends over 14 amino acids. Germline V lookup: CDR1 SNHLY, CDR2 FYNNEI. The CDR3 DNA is TGTGCCAGCAGGCTCCCAGGGAGGCGGACTGAAGCTTTCTTT. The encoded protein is CASRLPGRRTEAFF.

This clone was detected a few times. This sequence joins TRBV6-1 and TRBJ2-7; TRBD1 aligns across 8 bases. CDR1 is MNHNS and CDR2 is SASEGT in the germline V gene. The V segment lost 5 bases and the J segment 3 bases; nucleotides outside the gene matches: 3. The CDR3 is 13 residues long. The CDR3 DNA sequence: TGTGCCAGCAGTAACGACAGGGGCTACGAGCAGTACTTC. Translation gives CASSNDRGYEQYF.

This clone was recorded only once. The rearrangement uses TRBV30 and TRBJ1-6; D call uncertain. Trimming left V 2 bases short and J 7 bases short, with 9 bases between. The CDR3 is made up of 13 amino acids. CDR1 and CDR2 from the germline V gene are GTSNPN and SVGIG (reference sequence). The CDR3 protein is CAWSLTRNSPLHF. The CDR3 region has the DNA TGTGCCTGGAGTCTTACACGCAATTCACCCCTCCACTTT.

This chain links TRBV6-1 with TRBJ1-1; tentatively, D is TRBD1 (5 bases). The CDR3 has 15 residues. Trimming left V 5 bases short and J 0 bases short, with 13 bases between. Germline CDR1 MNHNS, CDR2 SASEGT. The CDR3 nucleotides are TGTGCCAGCAGTCCTCGGGGCAACATGAACACTGAAGCTTTCTTT. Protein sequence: CASSPRGNMNTEAFF.

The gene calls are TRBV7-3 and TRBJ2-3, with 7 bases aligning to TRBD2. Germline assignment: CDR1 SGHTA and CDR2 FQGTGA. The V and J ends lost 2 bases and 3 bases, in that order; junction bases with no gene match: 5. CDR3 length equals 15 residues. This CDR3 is CASSLDGGDTDTQYF. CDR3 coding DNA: TGTGCCAGCAGCTTAGATGGGGGGGATACAGATACGCAGTATTTT.

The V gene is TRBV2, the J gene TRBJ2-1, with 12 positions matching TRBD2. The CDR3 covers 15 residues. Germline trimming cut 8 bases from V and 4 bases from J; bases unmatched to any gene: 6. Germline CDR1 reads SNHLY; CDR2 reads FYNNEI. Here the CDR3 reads CASGLTSGGYNEQFF. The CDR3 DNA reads TGTGCCAGCGGGCTGACTAGCGGGGGTTACAATGAGCAGTTCTTC. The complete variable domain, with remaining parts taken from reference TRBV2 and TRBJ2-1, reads EPEVTQTPSHQVTQMGQEVILRCVPISNHLYFYWYRQILGQKVEFLVSFYNNEISEKSEIFDDQFSVERPDGSNFTLKIRSTKLEDSAMYFCASGLTSGGYNEQFFGPGTRLTVL.

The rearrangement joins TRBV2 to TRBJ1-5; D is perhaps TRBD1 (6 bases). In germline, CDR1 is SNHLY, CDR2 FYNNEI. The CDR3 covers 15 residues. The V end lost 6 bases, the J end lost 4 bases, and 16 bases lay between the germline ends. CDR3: CASSGRGGVNQPQHF. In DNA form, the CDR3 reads TGTGCCAGCAGCGGGCGGGGGGGCGTTAATCAGCCCCAGCATTTT.

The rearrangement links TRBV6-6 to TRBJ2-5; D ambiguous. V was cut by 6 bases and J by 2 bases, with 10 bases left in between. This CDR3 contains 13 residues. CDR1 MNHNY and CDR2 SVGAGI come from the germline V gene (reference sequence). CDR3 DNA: TGTGCCAGCAGACCCCCGGATCAAGAGACCCAGTACTTC. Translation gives CASRPPDQETQYF.

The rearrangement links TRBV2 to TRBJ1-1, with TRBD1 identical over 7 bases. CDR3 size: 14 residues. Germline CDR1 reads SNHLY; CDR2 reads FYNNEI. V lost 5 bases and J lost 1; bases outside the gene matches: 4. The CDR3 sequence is CASSRDSSNTEAFF. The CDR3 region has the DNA TGTGCCAGCAGTCGGGACAGTTCGAACACTGAAGCTTTCTTT.

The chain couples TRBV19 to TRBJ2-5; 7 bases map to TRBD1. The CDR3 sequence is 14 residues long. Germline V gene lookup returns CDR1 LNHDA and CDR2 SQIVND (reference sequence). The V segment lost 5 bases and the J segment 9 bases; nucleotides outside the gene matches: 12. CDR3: CASSVWGTAKAQYF. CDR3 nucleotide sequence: TGTGCCAGTAGTGTTTGGGGGACAGCAAAGGCCCAGTACTTC.

The CDR3 region is CASSWSGQPEKLFF. For the CDR3, the DNA is TGCGCCAGCAGCTGGTCGGGACAGCCGGAAAAACTGTTTTTT. The chain uses TRBV5-1 and TRBJ1-4; 7 bases map to TRBD1. Trimming cost V 3 bases and J 8 bases; bases outside gene matches: 7. Germline lookup yields CDR1 SGHRS and CDR2 YFSETQ. The CDR3 extends over 14 amino acids.

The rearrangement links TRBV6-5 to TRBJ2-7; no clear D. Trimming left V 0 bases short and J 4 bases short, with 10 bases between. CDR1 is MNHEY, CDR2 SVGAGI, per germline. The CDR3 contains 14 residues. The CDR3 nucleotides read TGTGCCAGCAGTTACTCGGAGCGTAGGTACGAGCAGTACTTC. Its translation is CASSYSERRYEQYF.

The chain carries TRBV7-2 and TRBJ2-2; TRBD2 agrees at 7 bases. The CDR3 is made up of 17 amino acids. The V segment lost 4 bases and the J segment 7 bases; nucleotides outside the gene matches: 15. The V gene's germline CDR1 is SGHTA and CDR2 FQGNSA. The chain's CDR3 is CASSSPGVRAGSGELFF. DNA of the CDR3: TGTGCCAGCAGCTCCCCCGGGGTTAGAGCGGGGAGCGGGGAGCTGTTTTTT.

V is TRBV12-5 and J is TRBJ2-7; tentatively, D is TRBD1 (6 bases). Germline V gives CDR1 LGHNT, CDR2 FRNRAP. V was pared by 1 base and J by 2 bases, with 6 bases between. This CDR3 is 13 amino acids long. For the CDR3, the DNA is TGTGCTAGTGGTTTGGGGGGGCCCTACGAGCAGTACTTC. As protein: CASGLGGPYEQYF. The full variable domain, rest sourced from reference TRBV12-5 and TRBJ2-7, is DARVTQTPRHKVTEMGQEVTMRCQPILGHNTVFWYRQTMMQGLELLAYFRNRAPLDDSGMPKDRFSAEMPDATLATLKIQPSEPRDSAVYFCASGLGGPYEQYFGPGTRLTVT.

CDR3 sequence (DNA): TGTGCCAGCAGTGAGGGATACAATGAGCAGTTCTTC. It is translated as CASSEGYNEQFF. The chain links TRBV25-1 to TRBJ2-1, with D unresolved. Germline values: CDR1 MGHDK, CDR2 SYGVNS. There are 12 residues in the CDR3. The V and J ends lost 3 bases and 4 bases respectively, with 4 bases between them.

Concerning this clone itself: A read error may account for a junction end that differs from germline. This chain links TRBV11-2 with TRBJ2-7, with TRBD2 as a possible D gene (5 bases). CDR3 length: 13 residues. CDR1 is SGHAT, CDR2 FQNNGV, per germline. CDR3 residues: CGSSPGPPGEQYF. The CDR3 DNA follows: TGTGGCAGCAGCCCCGGCCCCCCGGGGGAGCAGTACTTC.

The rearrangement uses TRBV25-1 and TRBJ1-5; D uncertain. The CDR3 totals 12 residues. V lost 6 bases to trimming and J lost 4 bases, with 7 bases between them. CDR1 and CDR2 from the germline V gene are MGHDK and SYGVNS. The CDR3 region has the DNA TGTGCCAGCAGATTTGGGAATCAGCCCCAGCATTTT. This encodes CASRFGNQPQHF.

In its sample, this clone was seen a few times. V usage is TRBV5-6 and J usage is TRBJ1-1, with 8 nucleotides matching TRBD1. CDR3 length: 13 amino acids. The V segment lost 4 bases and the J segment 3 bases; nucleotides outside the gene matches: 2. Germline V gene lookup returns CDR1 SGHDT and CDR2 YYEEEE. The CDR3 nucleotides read TGTGCCAGCAGCCTGGACAGGGACACTGAAGCTTTCTTT. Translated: CASSLDRDTEAFF.

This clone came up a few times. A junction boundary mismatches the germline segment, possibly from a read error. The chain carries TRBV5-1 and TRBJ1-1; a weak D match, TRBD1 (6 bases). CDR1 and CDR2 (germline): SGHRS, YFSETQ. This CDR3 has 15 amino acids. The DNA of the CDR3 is TGCGCCAGCAGGGAAAGGACAGCGGTGAACGCTGAAGCTTTCTTT. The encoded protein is CASRERTAVNAEAFF.

This CDR3 is CASSTKAATNEKLFF. The CDR3 bases are TGTGCCAGCAGTACGAAGGCCGCAACTAATGAAAAACTGTTTTTT. The chain couples TRBV27 to TRBJ1-4; D unclear. Germline-derived CDR1 and CDR2 are MNHEY and SMNVEV (reference sequence). V lost 5 bases to trimming and J lost 0 bases, with 10 bases between them. The CDR3 loop spans 15 amino acids.

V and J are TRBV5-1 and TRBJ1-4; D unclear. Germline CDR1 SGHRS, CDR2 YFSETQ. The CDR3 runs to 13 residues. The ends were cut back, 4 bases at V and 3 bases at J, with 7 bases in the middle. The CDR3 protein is CASSAQANEKLFF. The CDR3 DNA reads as TGCGCCAGCAGCGCACAAGCTAATGAAAAACTGTTTTTT.

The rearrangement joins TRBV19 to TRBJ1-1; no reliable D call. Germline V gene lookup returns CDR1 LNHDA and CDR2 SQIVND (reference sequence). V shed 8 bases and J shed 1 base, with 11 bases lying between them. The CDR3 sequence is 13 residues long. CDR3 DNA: TGTGCCAGTCTGAGAGGGTCGAACACTGAAGCTTTCTTT. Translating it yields CASLRGSNTEAFF.

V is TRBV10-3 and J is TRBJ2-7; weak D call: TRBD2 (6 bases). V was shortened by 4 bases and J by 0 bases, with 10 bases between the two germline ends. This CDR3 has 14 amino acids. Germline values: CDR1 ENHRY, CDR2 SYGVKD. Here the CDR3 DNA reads TGTGCCATCAGTGGCGGGGAAAGCTCCTACGAGCAGTACTTC. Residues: CAISGGESSYEQYF.

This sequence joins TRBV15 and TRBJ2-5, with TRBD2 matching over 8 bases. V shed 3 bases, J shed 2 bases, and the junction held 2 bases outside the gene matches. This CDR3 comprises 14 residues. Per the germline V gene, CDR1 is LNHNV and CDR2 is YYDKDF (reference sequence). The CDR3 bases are TGTGCCACCAGCAGGACTAGCGAACAAGAGACCCAGTACTTC. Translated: CATSRTSEQETQYF.